These T cell receptor beta chains were read from a single sample in a study of blood T cell repertoires in COVID-19. TCRdb's copy holds only in-frame clones and misses some; the assay was immunoSEQ multiplex PCR. The table records approximately 210,000 clones, roughly 84% of them present only once. Sequencing was performed on peripheral blood. The receptors here all came from a young man with active or convalescent COVID-19. The conserved cysteine and the conserved F or W are not part of the CDR3 here. Fields, in order: V gene, CDR3 protein.

TRBV5-1 ASSKGQGSHEQF
TRBV7-2 ASSLNRGNNQPQH
TRBV28 ASSPTGTGRMNTEAF
TRBV30 AWSVGGTSGINEQF
TRBV12-3/TRBV12-4 ASSAGRGDGYT
TRBV7-9 ASSLDVERQY
TRBV7-9 ASSYDRGYSPLH
TRBV7-9 ASSLRESDTQY
TRBV10-2 ASSYDRSYGYT
TRBV6-5 ASSYEGSYGYT
TRBV4-3 ASSHSTEYEQY
TRBV3-1/TRBV3-2 ASSPSTGNYGYT
TRBV6-2/TRBV6-3 ASSQQNTEAF
TRBV4-1 ASSQVPGWGTQY
TRBV18 ASSHTGTGEGSPLH
TRBV28 ASSLFPWQEAF
TRBV7-2 ASSRTSGSYEQY
TRBV5-6 ASSLPRGDTQY